The rows below give T cell receptor beta chains drawn from one sample of a study of PD-1 blockade in classical Hodgkin lymphoma. Profiled with immunoSEQ multiplex PCR; TCRdb holds only in-frame clones, not every one. The sample lists approximately 150,000 clones, around 73% seen once, with 9.2% in the top ten. The material sequenced was peripheral blood mononuclear cells (PBMCs), taken before the second cycle of nivolumab. These receptors originate from a human donor with classical Hodgkin lymphoma. CDR3s include the opening cysteine and the closing phenylalanine or tryptophan. A D gene is named only where the DNA matches it firmly. Expanded clones get a size class; other rows say once, few or many, or leave the size out.

clone_size	d_call	v_call	j_call	cdr3_aa	cdr3_nt
NA	TRBD1	TRBV19	TRBJ1-1	CASSIANTGGTEAFF	TGTGCCAGTAGTATCGCCAACACAGGGGGCACTGAAGCTTTCTTT
NA	NA	TRBV18	TRBJ2-5	CASSLTVSGETQYF	TGTGCCAGCTCACTAACAGTATCCGGCGAGACCCAGTACTTC
NA	NA	TRBV7-2	TRBJ2-3	CASSPGWSGATDTQYF	TGTGCCAGCAGCCCCGGGTGGAGCGGAGCCACAGATACGCAGTATTTT
once	TRBD1	TRBV7-2	TRBJ2-2	CASSPQGAGTGELFF	TGTGCCAGCAGCCCCCAGGGGGCCGGGACCGGGGAGCTGTTTTTT
NA	NA	TRBV29-1	TRBJ2-3	CSVGQNTDTQYF	TGCAGCGTTGGACAGAACACAGATACGCAGTATTTT
NA	NA	TRBV7-6	TRBJ1-3	CASSLDRWGTGNTIYF	TGTGCCAGCAGCTTAGATCGTTGGGGGACAGGAAACACCATATATTTT
NA	NA	TRBV7-2	TRBJ2-2	CASSATGSGELFF	TGTGCCAGCAGCGCTACAGGATCCGGGGAGCTGTTTTTT
NA	TRBD1	TRBV19	TRBJ2-7	CASSIVWDSSYEQYF	TGTGCCAGTAGTATAGTATGGGACAGCTCCTACGAGCAGTACTTC
NA	NA	TRBV6-5	TRBJ1-1	CASLIRSGSNTEAFF	TGTGCCAGCCTAATAAGGTCGGGTTCAAACACTGAAGCTTTCTTT
few	NA	TRBV6-5	TRBJ1-2	CASRKTTNYGYTF	TGTGCCAGCCGCAAGACAACTAACTATGGCTACACCTTC
NA	TRBD1	TRBV5-1	TRBJ2-4	CASRGGVSAKNIQYF	TGCGCCAGCCGAGGGGGCGTCTCAGCCAAAAACATTCAGTACTTC
NA	TRBD1	TRBV6-6	TRBJ1-1	CASSATGQTNTEAFF	TGTGCCAGCAGTGCGACGGGACAGACGAACACTGAAGCTTTCTTT